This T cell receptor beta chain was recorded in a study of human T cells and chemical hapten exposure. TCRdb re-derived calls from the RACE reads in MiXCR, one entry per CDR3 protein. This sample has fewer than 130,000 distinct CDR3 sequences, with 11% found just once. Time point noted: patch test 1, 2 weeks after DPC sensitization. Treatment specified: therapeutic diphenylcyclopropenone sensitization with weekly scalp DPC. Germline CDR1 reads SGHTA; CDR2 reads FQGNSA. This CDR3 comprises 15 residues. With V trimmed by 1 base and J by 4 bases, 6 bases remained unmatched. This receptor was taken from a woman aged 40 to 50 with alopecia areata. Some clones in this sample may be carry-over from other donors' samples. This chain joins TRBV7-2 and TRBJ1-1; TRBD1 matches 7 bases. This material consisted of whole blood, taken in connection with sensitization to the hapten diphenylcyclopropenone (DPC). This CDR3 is CASSLGYQGGTEAFF. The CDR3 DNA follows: TGTGCCAGCAGCTTAGGGTACCAGGGGGGCACTGAAGCTTTCTTT.